The 27 T cell receptor beta chains below were found in one sample sequenced in a study of T cell repertoires in cytomegalovirus infection. Via MiXCR, TCRdb re-called the reads, giving one row per CDR3 protein. The sample comprises some 300,000 distinct CDR3 sequences, around 10% of which are singletons, and approximately 2.4% rests with the top ten. The sample was PBMCs. The source is a human donor in good health (CMV status not recorded). Some clones in this sample may be carry-over from other donors' samples.

Many counts were recorded for this clonotype. V is TRBV15 and J is TRBJ2-1, with D perhaps TRBD2 (7 bases). CDR3 length: 15 amino acids. V shed 3 bases and J shed 4 bases, with 13 bases lying between them. From germline, CDR1 is LNHNV and CDR2 YYDKDF (reference sequence). The DNA for the CDR3 is TGTGCCACCAGCAGCCTGGGGGGGCCATACAATGAGCAGTTCTTC. The encoded protein is CATSSLGGPYNEQFF. Full variable domain (outside the CDR3, taken from reference TRBV15 and TRBJ2-1): DAMVIQNPRYQVTQFGKPVTLSCSQTLNHNVMYWYQQKSSQAPKLLFHYYDKDFNNEADTPDNFQSRRPNTSFCFLDIRSPGLGDTAMYLCATSSLGGPYNEQFFGPGTRLTVL.

The genes are TRBV10-3 and TRBJ2-1, with TRBD1 matching over 9 bases. This CDR3 contains 16 residues. V lost 4 bases and J lost 6; bases outside the gene matches: 10. Germline V lookup: CDR1 ENHRY, CDR2 SYGVKD. DNA of the CDR3: TGTGCCATCAGTGCACATATCCCGGGACAGGGCAATGAGCAGTTCTTC. This translates into CAISAHIPGQGNEQFF.

This clonotype appeared many times. The rearrangement uses TRBV11-2 and TRBJ2-7; the D gene is possibly TRBD1 (5 bases). Germline CDR1 reads SGHAT; CDR2 reads FQNNGV. Trimming stripped 0 bases from V and 5 bases from J, with 14 bases between. This CDR3 has 15 residues. CDR3 coding DNA: TGTGCCAGCAGCTTAGAGACAGCTTGGTCCCACGAGCAGTACGTC. Its translation is CASSLETAWSHEQYV.

This clonotype occurred many times. The V call is TRBV5-1, the J call TRBJ2-6; the D gene is possibly TRBD2 (6 bases). Germline CDR1 and CDR2: SGHRS and YFSETQ. Deletions cut 4 bases from V and 0 bases from J, with 23 bases between. CDR3 length: 20 residues. The CDR3 bases are TGCGCCAGCAGCGTGACTGTCCGACTAGTCGGGAGCTCTGGGGCCAACGTCCTGACTTTC. Protein sequence: CASSVTVRLVGSSGANVLTF.

In its sample, this clonotype was seen many times. V is TRBV28 and J is TRBJ1-5; D not resolved. V was trimmed by 6 bases and J by 0 bases, leaving 15 bases between them. This CDR3 comprises 16 residues. Germline CDR1 is MDHEN and CDR2 is SYDVKM. The DNA of the CDR3 is TGTGCCAGCAGCCCCGCAAGGTGGAGTAGCAATCAGCCCCAGCATTTT. Translated: CASSPARWSSNQPQHF. The full variable domain, rest sourced from reference TRBV28 and TRBJ1-5, is DVKVTQSSRYLVKRTGEKVFLECVQDMDHENMFWYRQDPGLGLRLIYFSYDVKMKEKGDIPEGYSVSREKKERFSLILESASTNQTSMYLCASSPARWSSNQPQHFGDGTRLSIL.

The chain employs TRBV19 and TRBJ2-2; no clear D. Trimming left V 3 bases short and J 3 bases short, with 14 bases between. The CDR3 is made up of 16 amino acids. Germline V CDR1 and CDR2: LNHDA, SQIVND (reference sequence). CDR3 nucleotides: TGTGCCAGTAGTATCTACCGGGCCTTGGACACCGGGGAGCTGTTTTTT. Residues: CASSIYRALDTGELFF.

The chain is built from TRBV2 and TRBJ2-5; TRBD1 matches 7 bases. Germline CDR1 and CDR2: SNHLY and FYNNEI. This CDR3 has 14 amino acids. The trim removed 6 bases at V and 1 base at J, leaving 5 bases unmatched. The CDR3 sequence: CASRPDRSQETQYF. The DNA of the CDR3 is TGTGCCAGCAGACCGGACAGGAGCCAAGAGACCCAGTACTTC.

In its sample, this clonotype was seen a few times. The chain joins TRBV2 to TRBJ2-7, with TRBD1 as a possible D gene (6 bases). In germline, CDR1 is SNHLY, CDR2 FYNNEI. V lost 3 bases to trimming and J lost 7 bases, with 10 bases between them. The CDR3 contains 12 residues. CDR3 DNA: TGTGCCAGCAGTGAGGACAGTGGGGAGCAGTACGTC. Translating gives CASSEDSGEQYV.

The sample holds many counts of this clonotype. This chain uses TRBV29-1 with TRBJ2-3, with 11 bases fitting TRBD2. This CDR3 has 16 amino acids. Germline assignment: CDR1 SQVTM and CDR2 ANQGSEA. After removal of 2 bases from V and 2 bases from J, the junction contained 6 bases not matched to a gene. For the CDR3, the DNA is TGCAGCGTTGAAAGGGTAGCGGGGGGGGACACAGATACGCAGTATTTT. Protein product: CSVERVAGGDTDTQYF.

At least ten counts were recorded for this clonotype. Possible read error: a much larger clone is one base away. The rearrangement uses TRBV7-2 and TRBJ2-2; no clear D. Between the trimmed V and J ends, which lost 1 base and 3 bases, there was a span of 6 bases. The germline V gene has CDR1 SGHTA and CDR2 FQGNSA. The CDR3 has 14 residues. In nucleotides, the CDR3 is TGTGCCAGCAGCTTAGGGCAGCACACCGGGGAGCTGTTTTTT. Its protein product is CASSLGQHTGELFF. Combining the CDR3 with reference TRBV7-2 and TRBJ2-2 gives the whole variable domain GAGVSQSPSNKVTEKGKDVELRCDPISGHTALYWYRQSLGQGLEFLIYFQGNSAPDKSGLPSDRFSAERTGGSVSTLTIQRTQQEDSAVYLCASSLGQHTGELFFGEGSRLTVL.

This clonotype has at least ten counts. The V and J genes are TRBV4-1 and TRBJ2-1; D ambiguous. This CDR3 comprises 12 residues. The V and J ends lost 0 bases and 11 bases respectively, with 8 bases between them. The germline V gene has CDR1 MGHRA and CDR2 YSYEKL. CDR3 sequence reads: CASSQDLGKQFF. DNA of the CDR3: TGCGCCAGCAGCCAAGATCTGGGCAAGCAGTTCTTC.

This clonotype was seen at least ten times. The chain is built from TRBV11-2 and TRBJ2-4; D gene uncertain. Trimming shortened V by 6 bases and J by 0 bases, and 9 bases separated the two germline ends. CDR1 SGHAT and CDR2 FQNNGV come from the germline V gene. The CDR3 runs to 14 residues. The CDR3 loop is CASRGQQAKNIQYF. DNA for the CDR3: TGTGCCAGCAGGGGCCAGCAAGCCAAAAACATTCAGTACTTC. Supplemented by reference TRBV11-2 and TRBJ2-4, the full variable domain reads EAGVAQSPRYKIIEKRQSVAFWCNPISGHATLYWYQQILGQGPKLLIQFQNNGVVDDSQLPKDRFSAERLKGVDSTLKIQPAKLEDSAVYLCASRGQQAKNIQYFGAGTRLSVL.

The chain links TRBV12-3 or TRBV12-4 to TRBJ2-3; D remains ambiguous. V gave up 3 bases and J gave up 1 base, with 11 bases separating them. The CDR3 totals 15 residues. The CDR3 coding sequence is TGTGCCAGCAGTTTCCGTTGGAGTCGCACAGATACGCAGTATTTT. Protein sequence: CASSFRWSRTDTQYF.

This clonotype came up many times. The J gene is TRBJ2-7, the V gene TRBV6-5; D is ambiguous. V lost 2 bases to trimming and J lost 0 bases, with 11 bases between them. Germline-derived CDR1 and CDR2 are MNHEY and SVGAGI. The CDR3 loop spans 15 amino acids. CDR3 protein: CASSYEAQLSYEQYV. CDR3 coding DNA: TGTGCCAGCAGTTACGAGGCTCAACTCTCCTACGAGCAGTACGTC.

Note on this clonotype: This could be a read error, since a much larger clone is one nucleotide away. The gene calls are TRBV20-1 and TRBJ1-6; D is perhaps TRBD1 (5 bases). The CDR3 has 16 amino acids. Germline V lookup: CDR1 DFQATT, CDR2 SNEGSKA (reference sequence). CDR3 nucleotides: TGCAGTGCTAGAGAGGGGGGGGGAACCTCTGGTTCACCCCTCAACTTT. The encoded protein is CSAREGGGTSGSPLNF.

This clonotype was counted a few times. The rearrangement links TRBV28 to TRBJ1-1; TRBD1 might be the D (5 bases). This CDR3 is built from 12 residues. Germline V gene lookup returns CDR1 MDHEN and CDR2 SYDVKM. The germline V and J ends were trimmed by 2 bases and 10 bases, with 11 bases remaining between them. The CDR3 nucleotides are TGTGCCAGCAGTTTACTTACTGGGGGAGCTTTCTTT. This translates into CASSLLTGGAFF.

The chain couples TRBV10-3 to TRBJ2-2, with 7 bases lining up with TRBD1. The V gene's germline CDR1 is ENHRY and CDR2 SYGVKD. This CDR3 comprises 15 residues. V lost 4 bases and J lost 0; bases outside the gene matches: 2. The CDR3 reads CAISADRANTGELFF. The CDR3 DNA reads as TGTGCCATCAGTGCTGACAGGGCGAACACCGGGGAGCTGTTTTTT.

The CDR3 is CSARREVTRGNQPQHF. The CDR3 nucleotides read TGCAGTGCTAGAAGGGAGGTCACCCGAGGCAATCAGCCCCAGCATTTT. The chain has TRBV20-1 and TRBJ1-5; D gene unclear. Germline-derived CDR1 and CDR2 are DFQATT and SNEGSKA (reference sequence). V dropped 2 bases and J dropped 2 bases, with 16 bases sitting between them. The CDR3 totals 16 residues.

In its sample, this clonotype was seen many times. This chain connects TRBV25-1 to TRBJ1-3; tentative D call: TRBD1 (5 bases). The CDR3 totals 13 residues. Trimming cost V 6 bases and J 2 bases, with 8 bases left between them. Germline lookup yields CDR1 MGHDK and CDR2 SYGVNS. DNA of the CDR3: TGTGCCAGCAGCCTAGGGGCTGGAAACACCATATATTTT. Translating gives CASSLGAGNTIYF.

This clonotype occurred many times. This rearrangement joins TRBV25-1 to TRBJ1-1; 8 bases are a match to TRBD1. V lost 3 bases, J lost 1 base, and 1 base stayed unmatched. This CDR3 has 14 amino acids. Germline values: CDR1 MGHDK, CDR2 SYGVNS. The chain's CDR3 is CASSEDRANTEAFF. The CDR3 nucleotides are TGTGCCAGCAGTGAGGACAGGGCGAACACTGAAGCTTTCTTT.

This clonotype was detected ten times or more. This rearrangement joins TRBV20-1 to TRBJ2-1, with 11 nucleotides matching TRBD2. V lost 3 bases, J lost 8 bases, and 9 bases stayed unmatched. Looked up from germline, CDR1 is DFQATT and CDR2 is SNEGSKA (reference sequence). This CDR3 comprises 15 residues. The CDR3 region is CSASPLAGGWDEQFF. The CDR3 DNA is TGCAGTGCTAGTCCGCTAGCGGGGGGCTGGGATGAGCAGTTCTTC.

The gene calls are TRBV20-1 and TRBJ1-2; TRBD1 matches at 7 bases. J was trimmed by 8 bases and V by 5 bases; bases with no gene match: 5. Germline CDR1 reads DFQATT; CDR2 reads SNEGSKA (reference sequence). This CDR3 region has 11 residues. In DNA form, the CDR3 reads TGCAGTGCTCCAGGGGGGACCGGCTACACCTTC. Translated, it gives CSAPGGTGYTF.

This clonotype showed up just a few times. The V and J genes are TRBV12-3 or TRBV12-4 and TRBJ2-5; 10 nucleotides agree with TRBD1. CDR3 length: 15 residues. The ends lost 5 bases at V and 5 bases at J; junction bases unmatched: 8. The CDR3 bases are TGTGCCAGCAGTACGGGACAGGGGCCCCGGGAGACCCAGTACTTC. Translation: CASSTGQGPRETQYF.

At least ten counts were recorded for this clonotype. This chain joins TRBV24-1 and TRBJ2-3; 7 positions agree with TRBD1. Trimming cost V 4 bases and J 5 bases; bases outside gene matches: 5. Germline CDR1 is KGHDR and CDR2 is SFDVKD. CDR3 length: 14 amino acids. The CDR3 nucleotides read TGTGCCACCAGTGAGAGACAGGGTCGAGATACGCAGTATTTT. Translation gives CATSERQGRDTQYF.

This clonotype was seen ten or more times. The CDR3 bases are TGTGCCAGCAGCTTCCGGCCCCAGGACAATGAGCAGTTCTTC. Encoded protein: CASSFRPQDNEQFF. V gene TRBV7-2 combines with J gene TRBJ2-1, with D unclear. Germline values: CDR1 SGHTA, CDR2 FQGNSA. V lost 3 bases, J lost 5 bases, and 11 bases lay in between. CDR3 length equals 14 residues.

In its sample, this clonotype was seen a few times. The chain recombines TRBV4-2 with TRBJ1-1; no clear D gene. CDR3 length: 15 residues. V lost 1 base and J lost 0, with 9 bases in between. Germline CDR1 and CDR2: LGHNA and YNFKEQ. CDR3 sequence (DNA): TGTGCCAGCAGCCAAGCGGCACAGTTGAACACTGAAGCTTTCTTT. It is translated as CASSQAAQLNTEAFF.

In its sample, this clonotype was seen many times. The chain uses TRBV28 and TRBJ1-4, with 7 nucleotides matching TRBD1. With 5 bases clipped from V and 8 bases from J, the junction kept 11 bases outside the gene matches. The CDR3 has 15 amino acids. CDR1 and CDR2 from the germline V gene are MDHEN and SYDVKM. The CDR3 region is CASSIRGEVEEKLFF. As DNA, the CDR3 is TGTGCCAGCAGTATCAGGGGGGAGGTAGAAGAAAAACTGTTTTTT.